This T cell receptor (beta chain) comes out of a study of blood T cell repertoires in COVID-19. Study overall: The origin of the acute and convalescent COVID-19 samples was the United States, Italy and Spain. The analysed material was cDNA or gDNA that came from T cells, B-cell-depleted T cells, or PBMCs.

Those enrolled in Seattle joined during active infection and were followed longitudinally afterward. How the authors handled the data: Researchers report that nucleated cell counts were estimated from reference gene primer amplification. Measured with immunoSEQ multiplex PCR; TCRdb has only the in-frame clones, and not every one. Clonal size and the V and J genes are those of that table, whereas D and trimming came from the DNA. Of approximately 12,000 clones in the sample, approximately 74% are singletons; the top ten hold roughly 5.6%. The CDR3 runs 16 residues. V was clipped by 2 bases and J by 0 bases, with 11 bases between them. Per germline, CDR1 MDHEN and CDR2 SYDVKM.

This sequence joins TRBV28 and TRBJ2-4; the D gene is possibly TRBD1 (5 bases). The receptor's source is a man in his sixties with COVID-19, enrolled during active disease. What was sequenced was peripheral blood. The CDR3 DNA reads TGTGCCAGCAGTTTACCTCCCACAGGAGCCAAAAACATTCAGTACTTC. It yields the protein CASSLPPTGAKNIQYF.